Following are 9 T cell receptor beta chains from one sample sequenced in a study of blood T cell repertoires in COVID-19. This table comes from immunoSEQ multiplex PCR, and its TCRdb copy is limited to in-frame clones, with some not included. Of roughly 140,000 clones listed, more than 80% were seen once; the top ten hold approximately 9.2%. Sequencing was done on a sample of peripheral blood. The receptors come from a human donor with acute or convalescent COVID-19. The donor label of this sample is uncertain.

The chain combines TRBV12-3 or TRBV12-4 with TRBJ1-2; 7 nucleotides match TRBD1. Losses at the gene ends were 7 bases for V and 8 bases for J; bases not matched to a gene: 7. The CDR3 has 12 residues. CDR3 protein: CASTLTGRGYTF. In nucleotides, the CDR3 is TGTGCCAGCACCCTGACAGGGAGGGGCTACACCTTC.

In this sample, this clone turned up a few times. The chain joins TRBV3-1 (or the pseudogene TRBV3-2) to TRBJ1-1; TRBD1 matches 9 bases. Germline CDR1 reads LGHDT; CDR2 reads YNNKEL (reference sequence). V was clipped by 4 bases and J by 5 bases; unmatched bases: 8. The CDR3 contains 15 residues. CDR3 sequence (DNA): TGTGCCAGCAGCCTCCTGACAGGGGGAACTACTGAAGCTTTCTTT. Its translation is CASSLLTGGTTEAFF.

This chain's CDR3 is CASSNRGYEQYF. Written as DNA, the CDR3 is TGTGCCAGCAGCAACAGGGGCTACGAGCAGTACTTC. This rearrangement joins TRBV5-6 to TRBJ2-7, with 7 bases that match TRBD1. The CDR3 runs to 12 residues. J gave up 3 bases and V 4 bases, and 1 base lay outside the gene matches. Germline lookup yields CDR1 SGHDT and CDR2 YYEEEE. Looking up the rest from reference TRBV5-6 and TRBJ2-7 gives the full variable domain: DAGVTQSPTHLIKTRGQQVTLRCSPKSGHDTVSWYQQALGQGPQFIFQYYEEEERQRGNFPDRFSGHQFPNYSSELNVNALLLGDSALYLCASSNRGYEQYFGPGTRLTVT.

The chain has TRBV4-1 and TRBJ2-3; 7 nucleotides line up with TRBD2. The V segment lost 0 bases and the J segment 10 bases; nucleotides outside the gene matches: 7. The CDR3 runs 14 residues. CDR1 and CDR2 (germline): MGHRA, YSYEKL. CDR3 nucleotides: TGCGCCAGCAGCCAAGATGGGGGGGAGTGGGCGCAGTATTTT. Protein: CASSQDGGEWAQYF.

The genes are TRBV5-6 and TRBJ2-7, with a weak D call TRBD1 (6 bases). Trimming cost V 2 bases and J 10 bases, with 10 bases left between them. From germline, CDR1 is SGHDT and CDR2 YYEEEE. This CDR3 contains 11 residues. The CDR3 sequence is CASSFRGRQYV. In DNA, the CDR3 is TGTGCCAGCAGCTTCAGGGGTCGACAGTACGTC.

This clone was seen a handful of times. The genes are TRBV24-1 and TRBJ2-7; 9 positions agree with TRBD2. Germline CDR1 and CDR2: KGHDR and SFDVKD. The CDR3 is 17 amino acids. The J segment lost 2 bases and the V segment lost 5 bases, leaving 12 bases of the junction unmatched. CDR3 amino acids: CATSGGPPSGAPYEQYF. Here the CDR3 DNA reads TGTGCCACCAGTGGAGGCCCGCCTAGCGGGGCCCCCTACGAGCAGTACTTC.

The rearrangement links TRBV10-3 to TRBJ1-5; tentative D call: TRBD1 (6 bases). Trimming removed 0 bases from V and 7 bases from J, with 13 bases in between. Germline V gene lookup returns CDR1 ENHRY and CDR2 SYGVKD. This CDR3 has 15 amino acids. The CDR3 region has the DNA TGTGCCATCAGTGAGTCCGCAGGGGAGAAACAGCCCCAGCATTTT. It is translated as CAISESAGEKQPQHF.

The CDR3 reads CASSAGGVTDTQYF. CDR3 nucleotide sequence: TGTGCCAGCAGTGCCGGGGGTGTTACAGATACGCAGTATTTT. The gene calls are TRBV2 and TRBJ2-3, with TRBD2 as a possible D gene (6 bases). CDR1 and CDR2 from the germline V gene are SNHLY and FYNNEI. The CDR3 has 14 residues. Trimming left V 4 bases short and J 3 bases short, with 11 bases between.

The J gene is TRBJ1-3, the V gene TRBV4-1; no firm D call. Trimming cost V 2 bases and J 4 bases, with 12 bases left between them. There are 15 residues in the CDR3. Germline assignment: CDR1 MGHRA and CDR2 YSYEKL. The CDR3 DNA follows: TGCGCCAGCAGCCAACCGGACTCGGGAGGAAACACCATATATTTT. This sequence encodes CASSQPDSGGNTIYF.